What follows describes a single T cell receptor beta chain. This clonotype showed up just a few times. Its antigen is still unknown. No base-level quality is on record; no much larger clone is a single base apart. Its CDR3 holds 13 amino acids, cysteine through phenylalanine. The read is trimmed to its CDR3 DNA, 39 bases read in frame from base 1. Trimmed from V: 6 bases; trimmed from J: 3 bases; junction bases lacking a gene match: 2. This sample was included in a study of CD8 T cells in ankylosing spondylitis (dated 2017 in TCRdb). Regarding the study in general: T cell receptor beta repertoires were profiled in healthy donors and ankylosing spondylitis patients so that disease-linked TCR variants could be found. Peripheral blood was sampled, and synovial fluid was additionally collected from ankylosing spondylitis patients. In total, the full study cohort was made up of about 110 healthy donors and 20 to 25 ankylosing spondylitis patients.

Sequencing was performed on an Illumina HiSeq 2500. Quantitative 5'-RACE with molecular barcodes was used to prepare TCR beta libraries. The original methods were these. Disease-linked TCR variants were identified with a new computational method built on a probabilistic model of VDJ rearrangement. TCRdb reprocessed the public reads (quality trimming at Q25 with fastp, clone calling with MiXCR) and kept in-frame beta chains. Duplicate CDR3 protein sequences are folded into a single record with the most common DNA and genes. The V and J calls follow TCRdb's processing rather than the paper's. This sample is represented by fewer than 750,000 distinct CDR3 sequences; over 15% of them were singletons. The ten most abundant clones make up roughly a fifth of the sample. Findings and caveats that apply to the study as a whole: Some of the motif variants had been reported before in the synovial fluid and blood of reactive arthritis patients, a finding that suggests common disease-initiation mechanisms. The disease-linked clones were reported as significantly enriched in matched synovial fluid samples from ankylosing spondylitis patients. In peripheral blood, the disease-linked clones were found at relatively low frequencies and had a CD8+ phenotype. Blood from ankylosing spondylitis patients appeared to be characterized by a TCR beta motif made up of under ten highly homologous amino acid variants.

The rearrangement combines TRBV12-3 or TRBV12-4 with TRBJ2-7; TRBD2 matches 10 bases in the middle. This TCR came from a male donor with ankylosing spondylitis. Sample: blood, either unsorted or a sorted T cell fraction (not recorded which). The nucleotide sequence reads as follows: TGTGCCAGCAGGGCTAGCGGGGGCTACGAGCAGTACTTC. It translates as CASRASGGYEQYF.